These 18 T cell receptor beta chains were all obtained from the same sample, sequenced in a study of shared clonotypes between healthy human individuals. The table came from immunoSEQ multiplex PCR; TCRdb's copy has only in-frame clones and leaves some out. This sample has roughly 2,300,000 clones, with about nine tenths found just once. Sequencing input: naive CD4+ T cells from PBMCs. The subset denotes: CD45RA+ positively selected. The source of these receptors is a young man in good health. Some clones in this sample may be carry-over from other donors' samples.

The chain carries TRBV29-1 and TRBJ2-3; the D is unclear. The CDR3 is 12 amino acids. The V end lost 7 bases, the J end lost 2 bases, and 10 bases lay between the germline ends. The germline CDR1 and CDR2 sequences are SQVTM and ANQGSEA. CDR3 protein: CSAARSTDTQYF. The CDR3 bases are TGCAGCGCGGCCAGGTCCACAGATACGCAGTATTTT.

In this sample, this clone turned up once. The chain is built from TRBV5-1 and TRBJ1-1, with 7 bases fitting TRBD1. V lost 3 bases, J lost 4 bases, and 6 bases stayed unmatched. Germline V gene data show CDR1 as SGHRS and CDR2 as YFSETQ. The CDR3 runs 14 residues. CDR3: CASSSQGETTEAFF. CDR3 sequence (DNA): TGCGCCAGCAGCTCCCAGGGGGAGACCACTGAAGCTTTCTTT. Based on the CDR3 plus reference TRBV5-1 and TRBJ1-1, the full variable domain is KAGVTQTPRYLIKTRGQQVTLSCSPISGHRSVSWYQQTPGQGLQFLFEYFSETQRNKGNFPGRFSGRQFSNSRSEMNVSTLELGDSALYLCASSSQGETTEAFFGQGTRLTVV.

The V call is TRBV5-1, the J call TRBJ2-1; 7 bases line up with TRBD1. Germline CDR1 is SGHRS and CDR2 is YFSETQ. After removal of 7 bases from V and 3 bases from J, the junction contained 10 bases not matched to a gene. The CDR3 spans 15 residues. The CDR3 DNA follows: TGCGCCAGCGTCCTGACAGGGACGGTCTACAATGAGCAGTTCTTC. Amino acids: CASVLTGTVYNEQFF.

The V call is TRBV27, the J call TRBJ2-5, with 7 bases that match TRBD1. With the DNA end fitting TRBJ2-7 better, the J assignment may be wrong. Per the germline V gene, CDR1 is MNHEY and CDR2 is SMNVEV (reference sequence). The CDR3 extends over 15 amino acids. Written as DNA, the CDR3 is TGTGCCAGCAGTCGACAGGGCCGCAGTGTGTACGAGCAGTACTTC. Protein sequence: CASSRQGRSVYEQYF.

The gene calls are TRBV11-2 and TRBJ2-2; possibly TRBD2 for D (6 bases). The CDR3 is made up of 18 amino acids. The germline gives CDR1 SGHAT, CDR2 FQNNGV. Trimming removed 4 bases at V and 1 base at J, with 19 bases between. The CDR3 spells CASSSPGLILGNTGELFF. Written as DNA, the CDR3 is TGTGCCAGCAGCTCGCCGGGACTTATCTTGGGGAACACCGGGGAGCTGTTTTTT.

The chain links TRBV10-3 to TRBJ1-1; D remains ambiguous. Germline values: CDR1 ENHRY, CDR2 SYGVKD. The CDR3 consists of 13 residues. Trimming pared 10 bases from V and 0 bases from J, leaving 12 bases between. CDR3 loop: CATNHQLNTEAFF. The CDR3, as DNA: TGTGCCACAAATCACCAGTTGAACACTGAAGCTTTCTTT.

The V gene is TRBV30, the J gene TRBJ2-1; possibly TRBD2 for D (5 bases). Germline V gives CDR1 GTSNPN, CDR2 SVGIG (reference sequence). Trimming took 3 bases from V and 7 from J, leaving 13 bases between them. The length of the CDR3 is 13 residues. CDR3 protein: CAWRTVGGNEQFF. CDR3 sequence (DNA): TGTGCCTGGAGAACAGTCGGAGGTAATGAGCAGTTCTTC.

The count of this clone is one. This chain links TRBV6-5 with TRBJ1-2; D is possibly TRBD1 (6 bases). Per the germline V gene, CDR1 is MNHEY and CDR2 is SVGAGI. This CDR3 is built from 14 residues. Trimming took off 7 bases at V and 4 bases at J, with 16 bases between the two ends. This CDR3 reads CASTKGGVTYGYTF. For the CDR3, the DNA is TGTGCCAGCACCAAAGGGGGAGTGACCTATGGCTACACCTTC.

This clone was counted only a few times. This CDR3 is also generated by other DNA sequences in the sample. The V call is TRBV28, the J call TRBJ2-5; no clear D. V was clipped by 2 bases and J by 2 bases, with 3 bases between them. The germline CDR1 and CDR2 sequences are MDHEN and SYDVKM. The CDR3 spans 12 residues. In DNA, the CDR3 is TGTGCCAGCAGTTTACTACAAGAGACCCAGTACTTC. Protein: CASSLLQETQYF.

V and J are TRBV5-1 and TRBJ2-1; 14 nucleotides match TRBD2. This CDR3 contains 15 residues. The V and J ends lost 5 bases and 8 bases, in that order; junction bases with no gene match: 6. Germline loops: CDR1 SGHRS, CDR2 YFSETQ. CDR3 residues: CASRPGTSGRYEQFF. The CDR3 DNA reads TGCGCCAGCAGACCTGGGACTAGCGGGAGATATGAGCAGTTCTTC.

The chain couples TRBV6-5 to TRBJ1-1; D uncertain. V lost 0 bases, J lost 1 base, and 6 bases lay in between. The germline V gene has CDR1 MNHEY and CDR2 SVGAGI. The CDR3 is 14 amino acids. Written as DNA, the CDR3 is TGTGCCAGCAGTTACTCATCCCAGAACACTGAAGCTTTCTTT. It specifies CASSYSSQNTEAFF.

The V gene is TRBV7-9, the J gene TRBJ2-1, with D unclear. The germline V gene has CDR1 SEHNR and CDR2 FQNEAQ (reference sequence). Trimming took 4 bases from V and 8 from J, leaving 12 bases between them. The CDR3 runs 13 residues. The CDR3 reads CASSSPSYDEQFF. CDR3 DNA sequence: TGTGCCAGCAGCTCCCCCTCGTATGATGAGCAGTTCTTC.

The gene calls are TRBV6-1 and TRBJ1-2; perhaps TRBD1 as D (6 bases). In germline, CDR1 is MNHNS, CDR2 SASEGT. This CDR3 spans 15 amino acids. The V gene lost 6 bases and the J gene lost 4 bases, with 18 bases spanning the gap. CDR3 sequence (DNA): TGTGCCAGCAGGGGAGGGGGACGAGGCCTCTATGGCTACACCTTC. It specifies CASRGGGRGLYGYTF.

J is TRBJ2-1 and V is TRBV7-3, with a tentative D call TRBD1 (6 bases). The CDR3 has 13 residues. V was shortened by 0 bases and J by 15 bases, with 15 bases between the two germline ends. The germline CDR1 and CDR2 sequences are SGHTA and FQGTGA. DNA of the CDR3: TGTGCCAGCAGCTTAACACGGGACACCGTGCCGTTCTTC. Translating gives CASSLTRDTVPFF. The full variable domain, rest sourced from reference TRBV7-3 and TRBJ2-1, is GAGVSQTPSNKVTEKGKYVELRCDPISGHTALYWYRQSLGQGPEFLIYFQGTGAADDSGLPNDRFFAVRPEGSVSTLKIQRTERGDSAVYLCASSLTRDTVPFFGPGTRLTVL.

In the case of this clone: Other nucleotide sequences from this sample produce the same CDR3. The chain recombines TRBV5-1 with TRBJ2-7; 10 bases fit TRBD1. V lost 4 bases to trimming and J lost 2 bases; unmatched junction nucleotides: 6. The CDR3 is 15 residues long. Germline values: CDR1 SGHRS, CDR2 YFSETQ. This CDR3 reads CASSPRTGGTYEQYF. CDR3 bases: TGCGCCAGCAGCCCGCGGACAGGGGGTACCTACGAGCAGTACTTC.

The chain employs TRBV6-1 and TRBJ1-2; D ambiguous. CDR3 size: 13 residues. V dropped 6 bases and J dropped 4 bases, with 12 bases sitting between them. The germline V gene encodes CDR1 MNHNS and CDR2 SASEGT. CDR3 protein: CASRVRVPYGYTF. The CDR3 DNA follows: TGTGCCAGCAGGGTTAGGGTTCCCTATGGCTACACCTTC.

J is TRBJ1-3 and V is TRBV27; 7 bases map to TRBD1. The CDR3 contains 15 residues. Per germline, CDR1 MNHEY and CDR2 SMNVEV (reference sequence). Trimming removed 4 bases from V and 0 bases from J; junction bases left unmatched: 3. DNA of the CDR3: TGTGCCAGCAGTTCAGGGGGGCGCTCTGGAAACACCATATATTTT. This gives the protein CASSSGGRSGNTIYF.

This rearrangement joins TRBV29-1 to TRBJ2-1; 13 bases line up with TRBD2. CDR3 size: 14 residues. V dropped 4 bases and J dropped 3; count of bases not matched to a gene: 0. The V gene's germline CDR1 is SQVTM and CDR2 ANQGSEA. The CDR3: CSVGTSGGYNEQFF. CDR3 coding DNA: TGCAGCGTTGGGACTAGCGGGGGCTACAATGAGCAGTTCTTC.